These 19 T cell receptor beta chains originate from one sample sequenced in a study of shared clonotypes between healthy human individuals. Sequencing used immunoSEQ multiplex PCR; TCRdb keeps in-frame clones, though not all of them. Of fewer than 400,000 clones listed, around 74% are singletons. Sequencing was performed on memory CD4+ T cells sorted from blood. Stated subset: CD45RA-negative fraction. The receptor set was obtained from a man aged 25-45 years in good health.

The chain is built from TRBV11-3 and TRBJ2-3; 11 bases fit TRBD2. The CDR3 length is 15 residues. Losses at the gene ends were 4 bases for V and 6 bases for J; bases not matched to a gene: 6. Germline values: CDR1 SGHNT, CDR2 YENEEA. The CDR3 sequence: CASSSTSGAVDTQYF. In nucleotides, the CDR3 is TGTGCCAGCAGCTCGACTAGCGGGGCGGTGGATACGCAGTATTTT.

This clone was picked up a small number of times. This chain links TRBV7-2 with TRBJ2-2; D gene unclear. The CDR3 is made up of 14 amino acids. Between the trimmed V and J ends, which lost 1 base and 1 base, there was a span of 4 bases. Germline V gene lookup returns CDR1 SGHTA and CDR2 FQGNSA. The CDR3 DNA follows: TGTGCCAGCAGCTTAGGAGGGAACACCGGGGAGCTGTTTTTT. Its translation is CASSLGGNTGELFF.

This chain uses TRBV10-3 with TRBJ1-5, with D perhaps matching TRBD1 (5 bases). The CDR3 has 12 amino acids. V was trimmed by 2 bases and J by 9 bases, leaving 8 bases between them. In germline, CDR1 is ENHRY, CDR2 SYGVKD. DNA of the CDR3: TGTGCCATCAGTGAGCGGGGGTGGCCCCAGCATTTT. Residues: CAISERGWPQHF.

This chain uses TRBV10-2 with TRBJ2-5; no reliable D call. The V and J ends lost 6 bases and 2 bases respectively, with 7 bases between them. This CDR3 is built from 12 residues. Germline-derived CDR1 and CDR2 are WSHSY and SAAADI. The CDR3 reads CASRLGQETQYF. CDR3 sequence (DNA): TGCGCCAGCAGACTGGGTCAAGAGACCCAGTACTTC.

The CDR3 sequence is CASSLDNNLNYGYTF. The CDR3 DNA sequence: TGTGCCAGCAGCTTAGATAACAACCTCAACTATGGCTACACCTTC. The rearrangement links TRBV11-2 to TRBJ1-2; D is undetermined. The germline CDR1 and CDR2 sequences are SGHAT and FQNNGV. V was clipped by 0 bases and J by 2 bases, with 10 bases between them. The CDR3 is 15 residues long.

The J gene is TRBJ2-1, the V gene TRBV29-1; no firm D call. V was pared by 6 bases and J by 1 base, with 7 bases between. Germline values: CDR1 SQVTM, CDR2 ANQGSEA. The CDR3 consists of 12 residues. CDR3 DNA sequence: TGCAGCGTCTATGTATCCTACAATGAGCAGTTCTTC. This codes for CSVYVSYNEQFF.

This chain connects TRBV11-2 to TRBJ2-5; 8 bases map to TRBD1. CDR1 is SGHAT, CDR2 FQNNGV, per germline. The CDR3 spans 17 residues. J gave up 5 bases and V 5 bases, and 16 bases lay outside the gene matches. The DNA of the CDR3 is TGTGCCAGCAGCCCACGATTCCAGGGGGCGTTGCTCGAGACCCAGTACTTC. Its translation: CASSPRFQGALLETQYF.

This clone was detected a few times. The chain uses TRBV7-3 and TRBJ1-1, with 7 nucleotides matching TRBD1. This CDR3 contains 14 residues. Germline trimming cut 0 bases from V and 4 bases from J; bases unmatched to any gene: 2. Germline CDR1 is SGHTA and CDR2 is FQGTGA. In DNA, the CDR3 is TGTGCCAGCAGCTTAACAGGGGGCGGCACTGAAGCTTTCTTT. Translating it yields CASSLTGGGTEAFF.

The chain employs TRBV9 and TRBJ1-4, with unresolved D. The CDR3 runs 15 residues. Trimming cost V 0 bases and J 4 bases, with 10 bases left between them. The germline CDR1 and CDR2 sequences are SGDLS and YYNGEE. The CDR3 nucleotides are TGTGCCAGCAGCGTAGAGAGCAGCTTTAATGAAAAACTGTTTTTT. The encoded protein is CASSVESSFNEKLFF.

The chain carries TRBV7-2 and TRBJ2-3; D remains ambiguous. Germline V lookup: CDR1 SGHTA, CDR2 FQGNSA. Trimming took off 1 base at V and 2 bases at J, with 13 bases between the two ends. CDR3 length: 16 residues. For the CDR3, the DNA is TGTGCCAGCAGCTTAGACCTTTGGTCGGACACAGATACGCAGTATTTT. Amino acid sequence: CASSLDLWSDTDTQYF.

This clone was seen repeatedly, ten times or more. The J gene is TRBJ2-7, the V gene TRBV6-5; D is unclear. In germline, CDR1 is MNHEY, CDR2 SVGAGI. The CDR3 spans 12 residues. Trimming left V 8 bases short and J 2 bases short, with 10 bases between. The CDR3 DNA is TGTGCCAGCCTCTCCCCCACCTACGAGCAGTACTTC. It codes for CASLSPTYEQYF.

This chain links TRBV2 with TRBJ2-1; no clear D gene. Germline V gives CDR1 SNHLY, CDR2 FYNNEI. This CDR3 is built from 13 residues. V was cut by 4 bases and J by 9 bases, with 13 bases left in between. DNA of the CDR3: TGTGCCAGCAGTGCACAGTCCGACCTTGAGCAGTTCTTC. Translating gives CASSAQSDLEQFF.

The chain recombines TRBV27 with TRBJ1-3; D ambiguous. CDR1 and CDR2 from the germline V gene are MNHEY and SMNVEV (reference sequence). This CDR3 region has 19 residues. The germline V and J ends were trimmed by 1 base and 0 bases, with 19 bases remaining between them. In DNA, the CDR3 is TGTGCCAGCAGTTTATTCTCACCCCGGACGTTTGACTCTGGAAACACCATATATTTT. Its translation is CASSLFSPRTFDSGNTIYF.

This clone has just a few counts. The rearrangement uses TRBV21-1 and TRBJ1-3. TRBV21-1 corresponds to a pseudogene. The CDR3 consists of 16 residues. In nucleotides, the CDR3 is TGTGCCAGCAGCAAAGTAATCCCCATCCGCGGAAACACCATATATTTT. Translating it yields CASSKVIPIRGNTIYF.

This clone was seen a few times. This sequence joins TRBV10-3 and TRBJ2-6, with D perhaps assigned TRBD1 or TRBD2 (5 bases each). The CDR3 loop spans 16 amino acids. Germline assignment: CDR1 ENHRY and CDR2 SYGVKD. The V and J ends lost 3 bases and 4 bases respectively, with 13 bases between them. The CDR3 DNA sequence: TGTGCCATCAGTGACTCAGGGAGATCAGGGGCCAACGTCCTGACTTTC. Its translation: CAISDSGRSGANVLTF.

The CDR3 is CAWSAPRTGPNEKLFF. The CDR3 DNA sequence: TGTGCCTGGAGTGCCCCACGGACAGGACCTAATGAAAAACTGTTTTTT. The rearrangement joins TRBV30 to TRBJ1-4; 7 bases align to TRBD1. V shed 1 base and J 3 bases; nucleotides not matched to a gene: 8. The CDR3 is made up of 16 amino acids. Germline V CDR1 and CDR2: GTSNPN, SVGIG (reference sequence). Combining the CDR3 with reference TRBV30 and TRBJ1-4 gives the whole variable domain SQTIHQWPATLVQPVGSPLSLECTVEGTSNPNLYWYRQAAGRGLQLLFYSVGIGQISSEVPQNLSASRPQDRQFILSSKKLLLSDSGFYLCAWSAPRTGPNEKLFFGSGTQLSVL.

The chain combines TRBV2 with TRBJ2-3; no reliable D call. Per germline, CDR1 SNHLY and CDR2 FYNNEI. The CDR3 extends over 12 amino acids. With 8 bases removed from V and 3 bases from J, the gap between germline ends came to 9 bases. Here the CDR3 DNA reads TGTGCCAGCGGGTGGGCGACAGATACGCAGTATTTT. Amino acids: CASGWATDTQYF.

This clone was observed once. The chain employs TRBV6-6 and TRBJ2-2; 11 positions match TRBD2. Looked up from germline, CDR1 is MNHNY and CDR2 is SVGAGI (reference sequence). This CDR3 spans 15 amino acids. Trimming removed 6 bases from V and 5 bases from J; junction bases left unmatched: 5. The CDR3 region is CASRNSGRETGELFF. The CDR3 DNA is TGTGCCAGCAGAAATAGCGGGAGGGAAACCGGGGAGCTGTTTTTT.

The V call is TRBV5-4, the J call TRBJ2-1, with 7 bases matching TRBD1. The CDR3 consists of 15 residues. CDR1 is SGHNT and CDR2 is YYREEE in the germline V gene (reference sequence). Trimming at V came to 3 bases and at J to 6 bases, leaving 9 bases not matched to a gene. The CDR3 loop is CASSWDRRTGNEQFF. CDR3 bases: TGTGCCAGCAGCTGGGACAGACGGACTGGCAATGAGCAGTTCTTC.